These T cell receptor beta chains were read from a single sample in a study of shared clonotypes between healthy human individuals. This table comes from immunoSEQ multiplex PCR, and its TCRdb copy is limited to in-frame clones, with some not included. The sample includes roughly 680,000 clones, around 77% of them seen just once. Input material: memory CD4+ T cells sorted from blood. The receptors originated from a woman aged 25-40 years in good health. Both conserved end residues are part of each CDR3. Each record gives: clone size, D gene, V gene, J gene, CDR3 protein, CDR3 DNA. A D gene is named only where the DNA matches it firmly. A row's size may be missing; if present it is once, few, many or a size class.

abundance: -; d_gene: -; v_gene: TRBV15; j_gene: TRBJ1-3; CDR3aa: CATSRPGAGNTIYF; CDR3nt: TGTGCCACCAGCCGCCCCGGGGCTGGAAACACCATATATTTT
abundance: -; d_gene: -; v_gene: TRBV7-9; j_gene: TRBJ2-1; CDR3aa: CASSLGLGRHFF; CDR3nt: TGTGCCAGCAGCTTAGGTTTAGGACGGCACTTCTTC
abundance: -; d_gene: -; v_gene: TRBV9; j_gene: TRBJ2-2; CDR3aa: CASRGGTARTGELFF; CDR3nt: TGTGCCAGCAGAGGGGGGACAGCCCGGACCGGGGAGCTGTTTTTT
abundance: -; d_gene: -; v_gene: TRBV30; j_gene: TRBJ2-1; CDR3aa: CASREGWSEQFF; CDR3nt: TGTGCCTCCAGAGAGGGGTGGAGTGAGCAGTTCTTC
abundance: few; d_gene: TRBD1; v_gene: TRBV5-1; j_gene: TRBJ2-7; CDR3aa: CASSPGQAVYEQYF; CDR3nt: TGCGCCAGCAGCCCGGGACAGGCGGTCTACGAGCAGTACTTC
abundance: -; d_gene: TRBD1; v_gene: TRBV5-1; j_gene: TRBJ2-1; CDR3aa: CASSWDRNNEQFF; CDR3nt: TGCGCCAGCAGCTGGGACAGGAACAATGAGCAGTTCTTC
abundance: -; d_gene: TRBD1; v_gene: TRBV6-1; j_gene: TRBJ2-2; CDR3aa: CASSDRQGVGGELFF; CDR3nt: TGTGCCAGCAGTGATCGACAGGGAGTGGGCGGGGAGCTGTTTTTT
abundance: few; d_gene: -; v_gene: TRBV28; j_gene: TRBJ1-2; CDR3aa: CASSPQRGYTF; CDR3nt: TGTGCCAGCAGCCCGCAGCGGGGCTACACCTTC
abundance: -; d_gene: -; v_gene: TRBV10-3; j_gene: TRBJ2-1; CDR3aa: CAISKDGFDNEQFF; CDR3nt: TGTGCCATCAGTAAGGACGGATTCGACAATGAGCAGTTCTTC
abundance: few; d_gene: TRBD1; v_gene: TRBV2; j_gene: TRBJ1-3; CDR3aa: CASSRGLGGYFGNTIYF; CDR3nt: TGTGCCAGCAGTAGGGGGCTAGGGGGATATTTCGGAAACACCATATATTTT
abundance: few; d_gene: TRBD1; v_gene: TRBV5-1; j_gene: TRBJ2-3; CDR3aa: CASSRDRGGTDTQYF; CDR3nt: TGCGCCAGCAGCAGGGACAGGGGAGGCACAGATACGCAGTATTTT
abundance: -; d_gene: TRBD2; v_gene: TRBV7-9; j_gene: TRBJ2-7; CDR3aa: CASSFGGSSYEQYF; CDR3nt: TGTGCCAGCAGCTTTGGCGGGAGCTCCTACGAGCAGTACTTC
abundance: -; d_gene: TRBD1; v_gene: TRBV6-1; j_gene: TRBJ2-5; CDR3aa: CASRPGQGLETQYF; CDR3nt: TGTGCCAGCAGACCGGGACAGGGATTGGAGACCCAGTACTTC
abundance: -; d_gene: TRBD1; v_gene: TRBV5-1; j_gene: TRBJ2-1; CDR3aa: CASSPRQGAIYNEQFF; CDR3nt: TGCGCCAGCAGCCCACGACAGGGGGCGATTTACAATGAGCAGTTCTTC
abundance: few; d_gene: TRBD1; v_gene: TRBV25-1; j_gene: TRBJ2-2; CDR3aa: CASLGTANTGELFF; CDR3nt: TGTGCCAGCCTGGGGACAGCGAACACCGGGGAGCTGTTTTTT
abundance: -; d_gene: -; v_gene: TRBV5-6; j_gene: TRBJ1-4; CDR3aa: CASSFGVEKLFF; CDR3nt: TGTGCCAGCAGCTTTGGGGTGGAAAAACTGTTTTTT
abundance: few; d_gene: -; v_gene: TRBV11-3; j_gene: TRBJ2-1; CDR3aa: CASSSSWTTTREQFF; CDR3nt: TGTGCCAGCAGCTCAAGCTGGACTACAACTCGGGAGCAGTTCTTC
abundance: -; d_gene: -; v_gene: TRBV28; j_gene: TRBJ1-1; CDR3aa: CASSGGRHTEAFF; CDR3nt: TGTGCCAGCAGCGGGGGGCGGCACACTGAAGCTTTCTTT
abundance: -; d_gene: TRBD1; v_gene: TRBV5-1; j_gene: TRBJ1-2; CDR3aa: CASSLVGGNYGYTF; CDR3nt: TGCGCCAGCAGCTTGGTAGGGGGCAACTATGGCTACACCTTC
abundance: once; d_gene: -; v_gene: TRBV7-2; j_gene: TRBJ1-1; CDR3aa: CASSSVEGFEAFF; CDR3nt: TGTGCCAGCAGCAGCGTAGAGGGGTTTGAAGCTTTCTTT
abundance: -; d_gene: TRBD2; v_gene: TRBV29-1; j_gene: TRBJ2-7; CDR3aa: CSVERELGEQYF; CDR3nt: TGCAGCGTTGAGCGGGAGCTGGGCGAGCAGTACTTC
abundance: -; d_gene: -; v_gene: TRBV19; j_gene: TRBJ1-6; CDR3aa: CASSISSYNSPLHF; CDR3nt: TGTGCCAGTAGTATCAGCTCCTATAATTCACCCCTCCACTTT
abundance: -; d_gene: -; v_gene: TRBV28; j_gene: TRBJ2-5; CDR3aa: CASSLWQETQYF; CDR3nt: TGTGCCAGCAGTTTATGGCAAGAGACCCAGTACTTC
abundance: once; d_gene: TRBD2; v_gene: TRBV5-1; j_gene: TRBJ2-5; CDR3aa: CASSLHGRGMEETQYF; CDR3nt: TGCGCCAGCAGCTTGCATGGGAGGGGCATGGAAGAGACCCAGTACTTC
abundance: few; d_gene: -; v_gene: TRBV15; j_gene: TRBJ1-3; CDR3aa: CATSRDPGSGNTIYF; CDR3nt: TGTGCCACCAGCAGAGATCCTGGCTCTGGAAACACCATATATTTT
abundance: -; d_gene: -; v_gene: TRBV5-1; j_gene: TRBJ1-2; CDR3aa: CASSLLRGSDYGYTF; CDR3nt: TGCGCCAGCAGCTTGTTAAGAGGCTCGGACTATGGCTACACCTTC
abundance: -; d_gene: TRBD1; v_gene: TRBV30; j_gene: TRBJ2-3; CDR3aa: CAWAHRGNTDTQYF; CDR3nt: TGTGCCTGGGCACACAGGGGGAACACAGATACGCAGTATTTT
abundance: -; d_gene: TRBD1; v_gene: TRBV19; j_gene: TRBJ1-2; CDR3aa: CASSSSGQGYGYTF; CDR3nt: TGTGCCAGTAGCTCATCGGGACAGGGATATGGCTACACCTTC
abundance: -; d_gene: -; v_gene: TRBV18; j_gene: TRBJ2-5; CDR3aa: CASSPIGVGETQYF; CDR3nt: TGTGCCAGCTCACCTATCGGTGTTGGAGAGACCCAGTACTTC
abundance: many; d_gene: TRBD2; v_gene: TRBV28; j_gene: TRBJ2-1; CDR3aa: CASTSSGSPSSYNEQFF; CDR3nt: TGTGCCAGCACTTCCAGCGGGAGTCCCAGCTCCTACAATGAGCAGTTCTTC
abundance: -; d_gene: TRBD2; v_gene: TRBV28; j_gene: TRBJ2-7; CDR3aa: CASSLSGGATYEQYF; CDR3nt: TGTGCCAGCAGTTTATCCGGGGGGGCGACCTACGAGCAGTACTTC
abundance: -; d_gene: -; v_gene: TRBV6-1; j_gene: TRBJ1-1; CDR3aa: CASPPAGGTEAFF; CDR3nt: TGTGCCAGTCCCCCAGCCGGGGGCACTGAAGCTTTCTTT
abundance: -; d_gene: -; v_gene: TRBV20-1; j_gene: TRBJ1-2; CDR3aa: CSATPGDF; CDR3nt: TGCAGTGCCACTCCTGGGGACTTC
abundance: -; d_gene: -; v_gene: TRBV18; j_gene: TRBJ2-7; CDR3aa: CASSPLEGEEQYF; CDR3nt: TGTGCCAGCTCACCCCTCGAGGGGGAGGAGCAGTACTTC
abundance: -; d_gene: -; v_gene: TRBV5-1; j_gene: TRBJ2-2; CDR3aa: CASSLDPGYNGELFF; CDR3nt: TGCGCCAGCAGCTTGGATCCAGGGTATAACGGGGAGCTGTTTTTT
abundance: -; d_gene: TRBD1; v_gene: TRBV6-1; j_gene: TRBJ1-4; CDR3aa: CASSDEYGTGGEKLFF; CDR3nt: TGTGCCAGCAGTGACGAATACGGGACAGGGGGTGAAAAACTGTTTTTT
abundance: -; d_gene: -; v_gene: TRBV30; j_gene: TRBJ1-1; CDR3aa: CAWSVGITEAFF; CDR3nt: TGTGCCTGGTCCGTGGGGATAACTGAAGCTTTCTTT
abundance: -; d_gene: -; v_gene: TRBV5-1; j_gene: TRBJ1-1; CDR3aa: CASSQGPAAPEAFF; CDR3nt: TGCGCCAGCAGCCAAGGACCCGCCGCTCCTGAAGCTTTCTTT
abundance: -; d_gene: TRBD2; v_gene: TRBV28; j_gene: TRBJ2-7; CDR3aa: CASSLWGASGYDEQYF; CDR3nt: TGTGCCAGCAGTTTATGGGGGGCTAGCGGGTATGATGAGCAGTACTTC
abundance: -; d_gene: -; v_gene: TRBV4-2; j_gene: TRBJ2-7; CDR3aa: CASSQEPRYEQYF; CDR3nt: TGTGCCAGCAGCCAAGAACCCAGATACGAGCAGTACTTC
abundance: -; d_gene: -; v_gene: TRBV30; j_gene: TRBJ2-3; CDR3aa: CAWSSGGGTDTQYF; CDR3nt: TGTGCCTGGAGTTCCGGGGGCGGCACAGATACGCAGTATTTT
abundance: -; d_gene: TRBD1; v_gene: TRBV29-1; j_gene: TRBJ2-7; CDR3aa: CSVVVGQGYEQYF; CDR3nt: TGCAGCGTTGTTGTGGGACAGGGCTACGAGCAGTACTTC
abundance: -; d_gene: TRBD2; v_gene: TRBV15; j_gene: TRBJ2-1; CDR3aa: CATSRITSGIYNEQFF; CDR3nt: TGTGCCACCAGCAGAATCACTAGCGGGATTTACAATGAGCAGTTCTTC
abundance: -; d_gene: -; v_gene: TRBV29-1; j_gene: TRBJ2-1; CDR3aa: CSVGSYEQFF; CDR3nt: TGCAGCGTTGGAAGTTATGAGCAGTTCTTC
abundance: -; d_gene: TRBD1; v_gene: TRBV5-1; j_gene: TRBJ2-3; CDR3aa: CASSPGQLGTDTQYF; CDR3nt: TGCGCCAGCAGCCCGGGACAGCTGGGGACAGATACGCAGTATTTT
abundance: -; d_gene: -; v_gene: TRBV19; j_gene: TRBJ2-3; CDR3aa: CASSIQGITDTQYF; CDR3nt: TGTGCCAGTAGTATACAGGGGATCACAGATACGCAGTATTTT
abundance: -; d_gene: -; v_gene: TRBV28; j_gene: TRBJ1-5; CDR3aa: CASSLSGGVSNQPQHF; CDR3nt: TGTGCCAGCAGTTTATCAGGCGGGGTGAGCAATCAGCCCCAGCATTTT
abundance: once; d_gene: -; v_gene: TRBV7-8; j_gene: TRBJ1-5; CDR3aa: CASSLVLNQPQHF; CDR3nt: TGTGCCAGCAGCTTAGTCCTAAATCAGCCCCAGCATTTT
abundance: -; d_gene: -; v_gene: TRBV7-2; j_gene: TRBJ2-3; CDR3aa: CASSLGGLGTDTQYF; CDR3nt: TGTGCCAGCAGCTTAGGAGGGTTGGGCACAGATACGCAGTATTTT
abundance: -; d_gene: -; v_gene: TRBV15; j_gene: TRBJ1-3; CDR3aa: CATSRDVGTAGNTIYF; CDR3nt: TGTGCCACCAGCAGAGATGTAGGGACCGCGGGAAACACCATATATTTT
abundance: -; d_gene: -; v_gene: TRBV28; j_gene: TRBJ2-7; CDR3aa: CASTFPGEASKQYF; CDR3nt: TGTGCCAGCACCTTTCCCGGTGAGGCCAGTAAGCAGTACTTC
abundance: few; d_gene: -; v_gene: TRBV4-2; j_gene: TRBJ2-3; CDR3aa: CASSQERLTDTQYF; CDR3nt: TGTGCCAGCAGCCAAGAGCGGCTCACAGATACGCAGTATTTT
abundance: -; d_gene: -; v_gene: TRBV5-1; j_gene: TRBJ1-5; CDR3aa: CASSITTGRNQPQHF; CDR3nt: TGCGCCAGCAGCATTACCACAGGGAGGAATCAGCCCCAGCATTTT
abundance: -; d_gene: TRBD2; v_gene: TRBV28; j_gene: TRBJ2-4; CDR3aa: CASRLAGDNIQYF; CDR3nt: TGTGCCAGCAGGCTAGCGGGAGATAACATTCAGTACTTC
abundance: -; d_gene: TRBD1; v_gene: TRBV5-6; j_gene: TRBJ1-4; CDR3aa: CASSLADRGEKLFF; CDR3nt: TGTGCCAGCAGCTTGGCCGACAGGGGCGAAAAACTGTTTTTT
abundance: -; d_gene: -; v_gene: TRBV4-1; j_gene: TRBJ2-1; CDR3aa: CASSQDLLTDRYNEQFF; CDR3nt: TGCGCCAGCAGCCAAGATCTTTTAACCGACAGGTACAATGAGCAGTTCTTC
abundance: few; d_gene: TRBD1; v_gene: TRBV11-2; j_gene: TRBJ1-1; CDR3aa: CASSLSPGQRYTEAFF; CDR3nt: TGTGCCAGCAGCTTGAGTCCGGGACAGAGATACACTGAAGCTTTCTTT
abundance: many; d_gene: -; v_gene: TRBV28; j_gene: TRBJ2-3; CDR3aa: CASIGSNTDTQYF; CDR3nt: TGTGCCAGCATTGGTTCTAACACAGATACGCAGTATTTT
abundance: -; d_gene: -; v_gene: TRBV5-1; j_gene: TRBJ2-5; CDR3aa: CASSLVGGETQYF; CDR3nt: TGCGCCAGCAGCTTGGTTGGTGGGGAGACCCAGTACTTC